This T cell receptor (beta chain) was sequenced in a study of blood T cell repertoires in COVID-19. The germline V gene encodes CDR1 SGHNT and CDR2 YENEEA. The CDR3 sequence is 16 residues long. V was shortened by 0 bases and J by 2 bases, with 11 bases between the two germline ends. Measured with immunoSEQ multiplex PCR; TCRdb has only the in-frame clones, and not every one. This repertoire shows about 140,000 clones, more than 70% found once; its top ten account for around 8.5%. The sequence was obtained from a woman between 55 and 75 years old with acute or convalescent COVID-19. Sequenced: peripheral blood. The chain links TRBV11-3 to TRBJ1-3; a weak D match, TRBD1 (6 bases). Here the CDR3 reads CASSLDRGGPGNTIYF. The CDR3 bases are TGTGCCAGCAGCTTAGATCGTGGGGGCCCTGGAAACACCATATATTTT.